The sample holds one count of the clone carrying this T cell receptor beta chain. Its antigen remains unknown. The data are from a study of T-cell reconstitution after alpha-beta-depleted transplantation in children. Study-level results: Surviving recipient T cells and thymic progenitors accounted for the high day-60 TCRbeta diversity observed in some patients. Reportedly, alpha-beta T cells present about two months post-transplant originated from several hundred expanded clones of graft origin.

The TCRbeta library was prepared with unique molecular identifiers. TCRdb reanalysed the PCR reads using MiXCR and keeps one entry per CDR3 protein. This table has about a million distinct CDR3 sequences, about 31% appearing once. The specimen comprised PBMCs, mostly from graft donor cells, sampled 360 days after TCRalphabeta/CD19-depleted stem cell transplant. This receptor was identified in a boy under two years old who had a stem cell transplant for SCID, so the T cells may come from the graft donor.

The CDR3 spells CASSSTLALAGRTDTQYF. CDR3 bases: TGTGCCAGCAGCTCCACCCTTGCACTAGCGGGACGCACAGATACGCAGTATTTT. V and J are TRBV11-2 and TRBJ2-3; 10 nucleotides align to TRBD2. The CDR3 has 18 residues. V gave up 4 bases and J gave up 1 base; unmatched junction bases: 11. Germline assignment: CDR1 SGHAT and CDR2 FQNNGV.